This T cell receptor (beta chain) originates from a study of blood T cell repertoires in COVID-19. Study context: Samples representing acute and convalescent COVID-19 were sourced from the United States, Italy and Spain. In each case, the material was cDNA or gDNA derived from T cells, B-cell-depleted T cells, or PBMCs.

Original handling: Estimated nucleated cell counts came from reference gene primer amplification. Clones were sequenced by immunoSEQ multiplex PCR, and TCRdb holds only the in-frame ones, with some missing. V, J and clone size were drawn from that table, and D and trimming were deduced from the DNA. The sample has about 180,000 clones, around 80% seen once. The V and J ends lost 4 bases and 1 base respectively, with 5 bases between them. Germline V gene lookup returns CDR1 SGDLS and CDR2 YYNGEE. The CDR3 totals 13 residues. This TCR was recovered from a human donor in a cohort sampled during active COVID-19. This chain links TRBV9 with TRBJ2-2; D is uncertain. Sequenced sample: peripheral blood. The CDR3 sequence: CASSPKNTGELFF. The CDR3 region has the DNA TGTGCCAGCAGCCCCAAGAACACCGGGGAGCTGTTTTTT. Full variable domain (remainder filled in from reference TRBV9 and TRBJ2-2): DSGVTQTPKHLITATGQRVTLRCSPRSGDLSVYWYQQSLDQGLQFLIQYYNGEERAKGNILERFSAQQFPDLHSELNLSSLELGDSALYFCASSPKNTGELFFGEGSRLTVL.